This T cell receptor (beta chain) emerged from a study of Ad26.COV2.S vaccination and SARS-CoV-2 variants. Turning to the study itself: Ad26.COV2.S given intramuscularly, once or twice 56 days apart.

Treatment denoted: some 19 received Ad26.COV2.S at low or high dose, single or two shots; roughly 5 received placebo; per-sample allocation not given. After the first vaccine or placebo injection, samples were drawn on day 63. Study-level findings and limits: Breadth of non-spike TCRs did not differ between vaccinees and placebo recipients.

Details on this clone: Its antigen is currently unknown.

Libraries were prepared by immunoSEQ multiplex PCR; TCRdb keeps only in-frame clonotypes and omits some of them. This sample yields 350,000 to 600,000 clones, of which 80% to 90% are seen a single time; 1.7% belongs to the top ten. In germline, CDR1 is MDHEN, CDR2 SYDVKM. The CDR3 is made up of 15 amino acids. V was clipped by 10 bases and J by 0 bases, with 15 bases between them. Specimen: peripheral blood, collected in a trial of Ad26.COV2.S vaccine versus placebo. The rearrangement uses TRBV28 and TRBJ1-4; tentative D call: TRBD1 (5 bases). This TCR derives from a person aged 18-65 years who received the Ad26.COV2.S COVID-19 vaccine or a placebo. The CDR3, as DNA: TGTGCCACCCGGCGGGGGGATGCAACTAATGAAAAACTGTTTTTT. It yields the protein CATRRGDATNEKLFF.